These 27 T cell receptor beta chains were all obtained from the same sample, sequenced in a study of shared clonotypes between healthy human individuals. Sequencing used immunoSEQ multiplex PCR; TCRdb keeps in-frame clones, though not all of them. The sample includes 2,100,000 or so clones, under 97% of them seen just once. The sequenced material came from naive CD4+ T cells sorted from blood. Subset in this sample: CD45RA+ positively selected. These receptors came from a man between 18 and 29 years old in good health.

A word on this clone: Within the sample, other DNA sequences also encode this same CDR3. The rearrangement links TRBV30 to TRBJ2-7; D gene ambiguous. V lost 2 bases, J lost 4 bases, and 9 bases lay in between. CDR3 length equals 12 residues. Germline assignment: CDR1 GTSNPN and CDR2 SVGIG (reference sequence). In nucleotides, the CDR3 is TGTGCCTGGAGTAGAGTTGATTACGAGCAGTACTTC. Its protein is CAWSRVDYEQYF.

J is TRBJ1-5 and V is TRBV15; TRBD1 aligns across 9 bases. The germline V gene encodes CDR1 LNHNV and CDR2 YYDKDF (reference sequence). The CDR3 runs to 14 residues. The ends lost 3 bases at V and 7 bases at J; junction bases unmatched: 4. CDR3 sequence: CATSSRDRVQPQHF. The CDR3 DNA sequence: TGTGCCACCAGCAGCCGGGACAGGGTCCAGCCCCAGCATTTT.

V is TRBV5-6 and J is TRBJ2-1, with D perhaps matching TRBD2 (5 bases). CDR1 and CDR2 from the germline V gene are SGHDT and YYEEEE. Trimming shortened V by 4 bases and J by 5 bases, and 13 bases separated the two germline ends. This CDR3 comprises 14 residues. The CDR3: CASSLRGYHNEQFF. The CDR3 region has the DNA TGTGCCAGCAGCCTGAGAGGGTACCACAATGAGCAGTTCTTC.

The chain carries TRBV7-2 and TRBJ2-7; D may be TRBD1 (6 bases). Germline CDR1 and CDR2: SGHTA and FQGNSA. The CDR3 sequence is 13 residues long. V lost 7 bases, J lost 0 bases, and 10 bases lay in between. The CDR3 loop reads CASNWDTSYEQYF. The CDR3 DNA follows: TGTGCCAGCAACTGGGACACCTCCTACGAGCAGTACTTC.

This clone has just one count. The chain recombines TRBV25-1 with TRBJ1-4, with 7 bases matching TRBD1. The CDR3 covers 14 residues. The trim removed 8 bases at V and 3 bases at J, leaving 6 bases unmatched. The germline V gene encodes CDR1 MGHDK and CDR2 SYGVNS. CDR3 coding DNA: TGTGCCAGCCACCCACAGGGGTCTAATGAAAAACTGTTTTTT. Translating gives CASHPQGSNEKLFF.

This chain uses TRBV7-9 with TRBJ2-1; 9 bases map to TRBD1. Trimming took 6 bases from V and 5 from J; bases not matched to a gene: 8. The germline gives CDR1 SEHNR, CDR2 FQNEAQ (reference sequence). The CDR3 spans 15 residues. The CDR3 region has the DNA TGTGCCAGCAGGCGTCTGCGGGACAGGGACAATGAGCAGTTCTTC. Its protein product is CASRRLRDRDNEQFF.

The chain couples TRBV25-1 to TRBJ2-4; the D gene could be TRBD1 or TRBD2 (5 bases each). The CDR3 runs 15 residues. Germline lookup yields CDR1 MGHDK and CDR2 SYGVNS. V shed 6 bases and J shed 8 bases, with 20 bases lying between them. The CDR3 loop is CASSSYFGGFDIQYF. The CDR3 nucleotides are TGTGCCAGCAGCAGTTATTTTGGGGGTTTCGACATTCAGTACTTC.

Details on this clone: This same CDR3 is encoded by further DNA sequences in the sample. This chain uses TRBV10-3 with TRBJ1-4; D remains unclear. V lost 3 bases and J 7 bases, leaving 12 bases between the germline ends. The germline gives CDR1 ENHRY, CDR2 SYGVKD. The CDR3 is 14 residues long. CDR3 sequence: CAISESGIGEKLFF. The CDR3 DNA follows: TGTGCCATCAGTGAATCGGGAATCGGTGAAAAACTGTTTTTT.

The genes are TRBV6-1 and TRBJ2-2; TRBD2 matches 8 bases. This CDR3 is 17 amino acids long. The germline CDR1 and CDR2 sequences are MNHNS and SASEGT. V shed 4 bases and J 5 bases; nucleotides not matched to a gene: 12. The DNA of the CDR3 is TGTGCCAGCAGTGCTTTTGGGACTAGGGAGGCAACCGGGGAGCTGTTTTTT. Protein sequence: CASSAFGTREATGELFF.

The rearrangement links TRBV19 to TRBJ1-1; D is uncertain. The CDR3 loop spans 14 amino acids. The germline V gene has CDR1 LNHDA and CDR2 SQIVND (reference sequence). Between the trimmed V and J ends, which lost 3 bases and 3 bases, there was a span of 11 bases. CDR3 DNA sequence: TGTGCCAGTAGTATGTGGGAGTTGGACACTGAAGCTTTCTTT. This codes for CASSMWELDTEAFF.

The V gene is TRBV5-4, the J gene TRBJ1-5; tentatively, D is TRBD1 (5 bases). V lost 4 bases and J 6 bases, leaving 14 bases between the germline ends. This CDR3 is 14 amino acids long. From germline, CDR1 is SGHNT and CDR2 YYREEE (reference sequence). The CDR3 DNA sequence: TGTGCCAGCAGCATAGACAGCGCCGGTCAGCCCCAGCATTTT. Amino acids: CASSIDSAGQPQHF.

V gene TRBV2 combines with J gene TRBJ1-1; 12 positions agree with TRBD1. The J segment lost 9 bases and the V segment lost 6 bases, leaving 11 bases of the junction unmatched. Germline CDR1 SNHLY, CDR2 FYNNEI. The CDR3 is 15 amino acids. The CDR3, as DNA: TGTGCCAGCAGGTTGACGGGACAGGGGGCCAACAAAGCTTTCTTT. As protein: CASRLTGQGANKAFF.

This clone came up a few times. The CDR3 nucleotides read TGTGCCAGCAGCGTTTCCCCCGGCGGAGATAATTCACCCCTCCACTTT. Its protein product is CASSVSPGGDNSPLHF. V usage is TRBV9 and J usage is TRBJ1-6; D gene ambiguous. The length of the CDR3 is 16 residues. CDR1 is SGDLS and CDR2 is YYNGEE in the germline V gene. Deletions cut 2 bases from V and 5 bases from J, with 14 bases between.

The V gene is TRBV4-1, the J gene TRBJ2-7; D gene unclear. Trimming removed 0 bases from V and 4 bases from J, with 7 bases in between. The V gene's germline CDR1 is MGHRA and CDR2 YSYEKL. This CDR3 has 13 residues. CDR3 in DNA: TGCGCCAGCAGCCAAGAGGAGAATTACGAGCAGTACTTC. This gives the protein CASSQEENYEQYF.

This chain connects TRBV9 to TRBJ1-3, with 9 bases matching TRBD1. After removal of 0 bases from V and 10 bases from J, the junction contained 2 bases not matched to a gene. Germline assignment: CDR1 SGDLS and CDR2 YYNGEE. This CDR3 comprises 13 residues. The chain's CDR3 is CASSVGGTGTIYF. DNA for the CDR3: TGTGCCAGCAGCGTAGGTGGGACAGGGACCATATATTTT.

The genes are TRBV25-1 and TRBJ2-3; perhaps TRBD1 as D (6 bases). The germline V gene encodes CDR1 MGHDK and CDR2 SYGVNS. The V gene lost 1 base and the J gene lost 6 bases, with 17 bases spanning the gap. The CDR3 consists of 16 residues. As DNA, the CDR3 is TGTGCCAGCAGTGAATGGGACATACTGCGCGGTGATACGCAGTATTTT. The encoded protein is CASSEWDILRGDTQYF. The variable domain in full, with the rest retrieved from reference TRBV25-1 and TRBJ2-3, is EADIYQTPRYLVIGTGKKITLECSQTMGHDKMYWYQQDPGMELHLIHYSYGVNSTEKGDLSSESTVSRIRTEHFPLTLESARPSHTSQYLCASSEWDILRGDTQYFGPGTRLTVL.

About this clone: Other DNA sequences in the sample encode the same CDR3. The chain combines TRBV30 with TRBJ1-1; D not resolved. CDR1 is GTSNPN and CDR2 is SVGIG in the germline V gene (reference sequence). The V end was cut by 1 base, the J end by 1 base, with 7 bases between. The CDR3 contains 13 residues. The CDR3, as DNA: TGTGCCTGGAGTGGTCAGCAGAACACTGAAGCTTTCTTT. As protein: CAWSGQQNTEAFF.

This chain connects TRBV5-1 to TRBJ2-7; TRBD1 is a possible D gene (6 bases). The V and J ends lost 2 bases and 3 bases respectively, with 15 bases between them. The CDR3 runs 15 residues. Germline CDR1 SGHRS, CDR2 YFSETQ. This CDR3 reads CASSLTGTTFYEQYF. The CDR3 nucleotides read TGCGCCAGCAGCTTAACCGGGACAACCTTCTACGAGCAGTACTTC.

The chain recombines TRBV6-1 with TRBJ1-1; 10 nucleotides agree with TRBD1. After removal of 5 bases from V and 11 bases from J, the junction contained 5 bases not matched to a gene. This CDR3 has 12 amino acids. From germline, CDR1 is MNHNS and CDR2 SASEGT. CDR3: CASSRQGASAFF. The CDR3 DNA follows: TGTGCCAGCAGTCGACAGGGGGCGAGTGCTTTCTTT.

CDR3 DNA: TGCGCCAGCAGCCAAGGACTCGTACAGCTGGGAGGCGGTGAAAAACTGTTTTTT. This encodes CASSQGLVQLGGGEKLFF. The chain links TRBV4-3 to TRBJ1-4; D gene unclear. The CDR3 consists of 18 residues. CDR1 and CDR2 (germline): LGHNA, YSLEER. Trimming shortened V by 1 base and J by 7 bases, and 22 bases separated the two germline ends.

In the case of this clone: The same CDR3 also results from other DNA sequences found in this sample. V and J are TRBV7-2 and TRBJ2-7; TRBD1 aligns across 9 bases. The V gene's germline CDR1 is SGHTA and CDR2 FQGNSA. With 5 bases clipped from V and 1 base from J, the junction kept 6 bases outside the gene matches. The CDR3 extends over 15 amino acids. This CDR3 is CASSLQTGGSYEQYF. Written as DNA, the CDR3 is TGTGCCAGCAGCCTGCAGACAGGGGGATCCTACGAGCAGTACTTC.

Turning to this clone: An end of the junction differs from the germline gene, which may be a read error. The rearrangement links TRBV7-7 to TRBJ1-1; D is unresolved. The CDR3 is 13 amino acids. CDR1 and CDR2 from the germline V gene are SSHAT and FNYEAQ (reference sequence). Here the CDR3 reads CASSLAEGTEAFF. DNA for the CDR3: TGTGCTAGCAGCTTAGCGGAAGGGACTGAAGCTTTCTTT.

The rearrangement joins TRBV27 to TRBJ2-7; 7 nucleotides match TRBD2. The CDR3 is 15 residues long. With 3 bases clipped from V and 2 bases from J, the junction kept 7 bases outside the gene matches. The germline V gene encodes CDR1 MNHEY and CDR2 SMNVEV (reference sequence). CDR3 loop: CASSLGGGRTYEQYF. DNA of the CDR3: TGTGCCAGCAGTTTGGGCGGGGGAAGAACCTACGAGCAGTACTTC.

V usage is TRBV7-9 and J usage is TRBJ2-3; 7 bases line up with TRBD2. J was trimmed by 4 bases and V by 4 bases; bases with no gene match: 8. This CDR3 is 15 amino acids long. The germline V gene has CDR1 SEHNR and CDR2 FQNEAQ (reference sequence). The CDR3 here is CASSSDGGRADTQYF. In DNA form, the CDR3 reads TGTGCCAGCAGCTCGGATGGGGGGAGGGCAGATACGCAGTATTTT.

In DNA form, the CDR3 reads TGTGCCTGGAGTGGGCGGGATTACAATGAGCAGTTCTTC. As protein: CAWSGRDYNEQFF. This rearrangement joins TRBV30 to TRBJ2-1, with D perhaps matching TRBD2 (6 bases). With 1 base removed from V and 4 bases from J, the gap between germline ends came to 8 bases. Germline assignment: CDR1 GTSNPN and CDR2 SVGIG (reference sequence). The CDR3 extends over 13 amino acids.

The chain combines TRBV5-4 with TRBJ1-2; no reliable D call. The length of the CDR3 is 15 residues. Germline-derived CDR1 and CDR2 are SGHNT and YYREEE (reference sequence). Trimming took off 3 bases at V and 2 bases at J, with 14 bases between the two ends. DNA for the CDR3: TGTGCCAGCAGCTCCGGCGGGAGGGTAAACTATGGCTACACCTTC. Its protein product is CASSSGGRVNYGYTF.

The chain has TRBV6-5 and TRBJ2-5; D might be TRBD1 (6 bases). V was trimmed by 0 bases and J by 11 bases, leaving 13 bases between them. CDR3 length: 13 amino acids. The germline gives CDR1 MNHEY, CDR2 SVGAGI. CDR3 nucleotide sequence: TGTGCCAGCAGTTACTCTTTAGGGGGTGCGCAGTACTTC. It yields the protein CASSYSLGGAQYF.